The present T cell receptor (beta chain) was sequenced within a study of spatial heterogeneity in lung cancer. Germline CDR1 is MNHEY and CDR2 is SVGEGT. Trimming pared 4 bases from V and 7 bases from J, leaving 14 bases between. The CDR3 is made up of 14 amino acids. Time point defined: sample taken at primary tumor resection. Whole RNA came from tumor, nontumor lung or frozen PBMC and was sequenced without being sorted. The table lists this clonotype with a few counts. From the 5' RACE reads, TCRdb called clonotypes with MiXCR, one entry per CDR3 protein. The top ten hold around 5.9% of the sample, which has 89,000 or so distinct CDR3 sequences, 15% to 20% seen once.

This sample comprised PBMCs, obtained at surgery. The chain has TRBV6-2 or TRBV6-3 and TRBJ1-5, with D possibly matching TRBD1 (5 bases). The TCR was taken from a male donor with early-stage non-small cell lung cancer. CDR3 protein: CASSFATGFQPQHF. CDR3 coding DNA: TGTGCCAGCAGTTTTGCTACAGGTTTCCAGCCCCAGCATTTT.